The entry below gives a single T cell receptor beta chain sequence along with its context. These data belong to a study of blood T cell repertoires in COVID-19. Overall study: Sites in the United States, Italy and Spain provided acute and convalescent COVID-19 samples.

V lost 6 bases and J 3 bases, leaving 8 bases between the germline ends. CDR1 is MDHEN, CDR2 SYDVKM, per germline. CDR3 length equals 12 residues. Clones were read by immunoSEQ multiplex PCR, and TCRdb kept only the in-frame ones, dropping some. This sample has over 100,000 clones, with less than 90% found just once. The genes are TRBV28 and TRBJ1-1; the D gene is possibly TRBD1 (5 bases). The sequenced sample was peripheral blood. The origin of this receptor is a human donor in a cohort sampled during active COVID-19. In DNA, the CDR3 is TGTGCCAGCAGGTCAGGGTACACTGAAGCTTTCTTT. This gives the protein CASRSGYTEAFF.